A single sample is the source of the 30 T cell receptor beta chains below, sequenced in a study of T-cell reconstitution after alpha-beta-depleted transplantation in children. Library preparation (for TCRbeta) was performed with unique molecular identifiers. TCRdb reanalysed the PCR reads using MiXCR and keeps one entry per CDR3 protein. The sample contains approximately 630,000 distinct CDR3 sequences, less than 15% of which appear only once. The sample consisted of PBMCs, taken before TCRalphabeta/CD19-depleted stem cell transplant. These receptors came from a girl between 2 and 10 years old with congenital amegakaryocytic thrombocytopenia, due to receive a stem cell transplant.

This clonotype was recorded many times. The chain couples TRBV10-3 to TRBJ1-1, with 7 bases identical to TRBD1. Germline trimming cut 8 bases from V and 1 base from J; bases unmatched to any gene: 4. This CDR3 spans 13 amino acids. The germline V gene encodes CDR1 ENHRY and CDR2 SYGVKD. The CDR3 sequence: CAIGGTANTEAFF. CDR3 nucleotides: TGTGCCATCGGCGGGACAGCGAACACTGAAGCTTTCTTT.

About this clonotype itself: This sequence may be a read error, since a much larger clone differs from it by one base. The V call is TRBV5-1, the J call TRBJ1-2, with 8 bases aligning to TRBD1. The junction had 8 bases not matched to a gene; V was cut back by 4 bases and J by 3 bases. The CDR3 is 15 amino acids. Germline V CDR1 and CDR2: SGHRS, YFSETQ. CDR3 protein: CASSRGQGVDYGYTF. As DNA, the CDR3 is TGCGCCAGCAGCAGAGGACAGGGAGTCGACTATGGCTACACCTTC.

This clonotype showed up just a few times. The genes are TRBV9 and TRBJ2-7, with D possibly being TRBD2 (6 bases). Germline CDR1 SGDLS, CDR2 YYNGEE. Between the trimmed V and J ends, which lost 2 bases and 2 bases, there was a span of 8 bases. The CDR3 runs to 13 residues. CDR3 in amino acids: CASSVSGAYEQYF. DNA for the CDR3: TGTGCCAGCAGCGTGTCGGGGGCCTACGAGCAGTACTTC. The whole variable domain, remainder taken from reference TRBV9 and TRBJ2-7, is DSGVTQTPKHLITATGQRVTLRCSPRSGDLSVYWYQQSLDQGLQFLIQYYNGEERAKGNILERFSAQQFPDLHSELNLSSLELGDSALYFCASSVSGAYEQYFGPGTRLTVT.

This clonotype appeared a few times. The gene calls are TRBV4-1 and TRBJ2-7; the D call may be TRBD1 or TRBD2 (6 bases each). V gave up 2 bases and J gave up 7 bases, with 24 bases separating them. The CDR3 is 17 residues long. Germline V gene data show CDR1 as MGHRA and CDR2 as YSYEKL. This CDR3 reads CASSQRGGLTDLGEQYF. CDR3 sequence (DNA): TGCGCCAGCAGCCAACGTGGGGGGCTTACAGACCTAGGAGAGCAGTACTTC.

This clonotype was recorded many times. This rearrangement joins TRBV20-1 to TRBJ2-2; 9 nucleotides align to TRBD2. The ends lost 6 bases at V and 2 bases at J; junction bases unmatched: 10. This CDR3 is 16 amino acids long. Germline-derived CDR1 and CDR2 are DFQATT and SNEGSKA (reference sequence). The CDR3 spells CSAPGSGSLNTGELFF. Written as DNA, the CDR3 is TGCAGTGCCCCGGGTAGCGGGAGTTTAAACACCGGGGAGCTGTTTTTT.

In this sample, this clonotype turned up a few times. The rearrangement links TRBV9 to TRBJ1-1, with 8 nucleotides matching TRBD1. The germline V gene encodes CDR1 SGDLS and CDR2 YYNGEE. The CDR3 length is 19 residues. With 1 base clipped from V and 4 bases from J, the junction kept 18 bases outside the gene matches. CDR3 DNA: TGTGCCAGCAGCGTAAACCCCCTCCAAGGCAGGGGGCTTGGCACTGAAGCTTTCTTT. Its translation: CASSVNPLQGRGLGTEAFF.

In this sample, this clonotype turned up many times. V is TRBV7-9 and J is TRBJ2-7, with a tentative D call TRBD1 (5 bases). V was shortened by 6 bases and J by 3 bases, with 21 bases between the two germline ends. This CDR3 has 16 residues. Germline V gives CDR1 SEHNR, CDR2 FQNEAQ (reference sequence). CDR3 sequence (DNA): TGTGCCAGCAGGCTGCGGACATCCCTTTATTTCTACGAGCAGTACTTC. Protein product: CASRLRTSLYFYEQYF. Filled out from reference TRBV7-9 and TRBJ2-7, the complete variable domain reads DTGVSQNPRHKITKRGQNVTFRCDPISEHNRLYWYRQTLGQGPEFLTYFQNEAQLEKSRLLSDRFSAERPKGSFSTLEIQRTEQGDSAMYLCASRLRTSLYFYEQYFGPGTRLTVT.

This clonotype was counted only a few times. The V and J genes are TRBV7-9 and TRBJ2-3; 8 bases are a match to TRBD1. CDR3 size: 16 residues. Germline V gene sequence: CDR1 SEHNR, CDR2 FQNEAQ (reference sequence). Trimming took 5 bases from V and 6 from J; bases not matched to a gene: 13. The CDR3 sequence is CASSRRPGGPKDTQYF. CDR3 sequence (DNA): TGTGCCAGCAGCCGCCGTCCAGGGGGCCCCAAGGATACGCAGTATTTT.

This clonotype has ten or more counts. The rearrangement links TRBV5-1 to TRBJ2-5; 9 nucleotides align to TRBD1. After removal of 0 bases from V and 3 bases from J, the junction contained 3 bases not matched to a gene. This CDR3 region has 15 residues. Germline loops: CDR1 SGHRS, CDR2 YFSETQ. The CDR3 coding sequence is TGCGCCAGCAGCTTGGTAGGGACAGGGAAAGAGACCCAGTACTTC. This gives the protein CASSLVGTGKETQYF.

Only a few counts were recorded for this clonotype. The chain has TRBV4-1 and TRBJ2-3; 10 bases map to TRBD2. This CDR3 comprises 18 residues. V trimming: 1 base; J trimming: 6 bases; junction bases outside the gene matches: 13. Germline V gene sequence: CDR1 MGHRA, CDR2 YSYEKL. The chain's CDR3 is CASSQGKFRAGGPDTQYF. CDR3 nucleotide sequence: TGCGCCAGCAGCCAAGGAAAGTTCAGAGCGGGAGGGCCCGATACGCAGTATTTT.

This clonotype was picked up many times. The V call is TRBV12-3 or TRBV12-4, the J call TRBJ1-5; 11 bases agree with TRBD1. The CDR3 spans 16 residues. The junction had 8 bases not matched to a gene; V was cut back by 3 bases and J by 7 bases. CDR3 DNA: TGTGCCAGCAGTTTTTGGACAGGGGGCGCACGGCAGCCCCAGCATTTT. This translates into CASSFWTGGARQPQHF.

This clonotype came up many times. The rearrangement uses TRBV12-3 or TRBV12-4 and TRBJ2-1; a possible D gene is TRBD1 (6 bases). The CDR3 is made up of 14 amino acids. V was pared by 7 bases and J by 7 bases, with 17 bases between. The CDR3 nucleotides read TGTGCCAGCACCACGAACAGGGTAGGGAATGAGCAGTTCTTC. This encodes CASTTNRVGNEQFF.

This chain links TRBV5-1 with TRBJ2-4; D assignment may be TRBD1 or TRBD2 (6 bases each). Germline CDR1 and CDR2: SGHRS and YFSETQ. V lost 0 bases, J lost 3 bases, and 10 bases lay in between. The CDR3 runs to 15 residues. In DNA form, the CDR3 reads TGCGCCAGCAGCTTGGAAGGGGGGTTCAAAAACATTCAGTACTTC. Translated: CASSLEGGFKNIQYF. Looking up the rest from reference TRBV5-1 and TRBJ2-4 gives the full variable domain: KAGVTQTPRYLIKTRGQQVTLSCSPISGHRSVSWYQQTPGQGLQFLFEYFSETQRNKGNFPGRFSGRQFSNSRSEMNVSTLELGDSALYLCASSLEGGFKNIQYFGAGTRLSVL.

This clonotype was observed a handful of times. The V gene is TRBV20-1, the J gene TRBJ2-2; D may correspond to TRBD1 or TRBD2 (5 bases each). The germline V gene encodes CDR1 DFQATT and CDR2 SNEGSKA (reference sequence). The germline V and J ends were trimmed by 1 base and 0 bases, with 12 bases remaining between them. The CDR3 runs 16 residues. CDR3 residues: CSARARGSPNTGELFF. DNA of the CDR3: TGCAGTGCTAGAGCGAGGGGTTCTCCGAACACCGGGGAGCTGTTTTTT.

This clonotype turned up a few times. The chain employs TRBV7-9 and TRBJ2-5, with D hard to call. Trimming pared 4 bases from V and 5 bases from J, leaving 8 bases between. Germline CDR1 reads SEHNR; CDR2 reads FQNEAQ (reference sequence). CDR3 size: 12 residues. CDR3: CASSSVVETQYF. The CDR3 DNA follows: TGTGCCAGCAGCTCGGTAGTGGAGACCCAGTACTTC.

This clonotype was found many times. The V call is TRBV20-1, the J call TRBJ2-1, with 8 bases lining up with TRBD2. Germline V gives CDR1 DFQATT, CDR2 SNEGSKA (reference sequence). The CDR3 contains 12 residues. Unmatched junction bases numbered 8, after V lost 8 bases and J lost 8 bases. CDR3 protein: CSSGSPVDEQFF. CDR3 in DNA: TGCAGTAGCGGGAGTCCAGTCGATGAGCAGTTCTTC.

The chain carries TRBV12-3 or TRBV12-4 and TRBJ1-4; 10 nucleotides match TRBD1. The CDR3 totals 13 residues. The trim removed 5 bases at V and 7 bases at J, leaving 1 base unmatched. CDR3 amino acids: CASSDRGREKLFF. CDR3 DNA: TGTGCCAGCAGTGACAGGGGGCGTGAAAAACTGTTTTTT.

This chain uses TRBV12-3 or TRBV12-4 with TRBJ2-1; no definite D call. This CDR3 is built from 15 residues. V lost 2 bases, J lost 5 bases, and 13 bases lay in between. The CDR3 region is CASSLMEWGNNEQFF. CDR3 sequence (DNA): TGTGCCAGCAGTTTAATGGAGTGGGGTAACAATGAGCAGTTCTTC.

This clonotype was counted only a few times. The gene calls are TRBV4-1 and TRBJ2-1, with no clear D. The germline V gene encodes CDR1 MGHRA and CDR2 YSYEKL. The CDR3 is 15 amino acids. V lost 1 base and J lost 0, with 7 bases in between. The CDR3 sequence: CASSQVESSYNEQFF. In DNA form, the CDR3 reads TGCGCCAGCAGCCAAGTTGAAAGCTCCTACAATGAGCAGTTCTTC.

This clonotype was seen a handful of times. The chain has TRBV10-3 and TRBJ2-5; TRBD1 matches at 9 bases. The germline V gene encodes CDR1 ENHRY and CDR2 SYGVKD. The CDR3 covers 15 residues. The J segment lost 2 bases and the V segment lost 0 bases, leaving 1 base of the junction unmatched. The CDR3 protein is CAISESGTGQETQYF. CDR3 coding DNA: TGTGCCATCAGTGAGTCTGGGACAGGGCAAGAGACCCAGTACTTC.

The chain's CDR3 is CASSSFLGTQYF. The CDR3 DNA sequence: TGTGCCAGCAGCTCGTTCTTAGGGACCCAGTACTTC. The chain has TRBV7-2 and TRBJ2-5; D unresolved. With 4 bases removed from V and 7 bases from J, the gap between germline ends came to 10 bases. Germline V lookup: CDR1 SGHTA, CDR2 FQGNSA. The CDR3 consists of 12 residues.

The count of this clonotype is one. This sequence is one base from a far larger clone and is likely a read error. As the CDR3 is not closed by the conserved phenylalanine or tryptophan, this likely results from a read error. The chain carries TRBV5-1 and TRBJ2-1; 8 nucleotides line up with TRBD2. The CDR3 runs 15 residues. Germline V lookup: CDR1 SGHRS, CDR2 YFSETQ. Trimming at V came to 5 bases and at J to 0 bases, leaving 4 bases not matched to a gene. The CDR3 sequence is CASSRGTSSYNEQFL. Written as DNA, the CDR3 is TGCGCCAGCAGTCGCGGGACTAGCTCCTACAATGAGCAGTTCTTG.

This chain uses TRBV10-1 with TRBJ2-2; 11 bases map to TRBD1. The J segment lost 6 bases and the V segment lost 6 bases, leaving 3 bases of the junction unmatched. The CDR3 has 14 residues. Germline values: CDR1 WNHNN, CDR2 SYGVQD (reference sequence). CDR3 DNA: TGCGCCAGCAGCCTGGGACAGGGGGCCGGGGAGCTGTTTTTT. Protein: CASSLGQGAGELFF.

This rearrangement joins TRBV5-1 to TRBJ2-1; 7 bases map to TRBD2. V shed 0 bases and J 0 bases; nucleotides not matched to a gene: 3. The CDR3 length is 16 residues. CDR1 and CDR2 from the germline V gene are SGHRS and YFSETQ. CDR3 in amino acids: CASSLDSGGSYNEQFF. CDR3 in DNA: TGCGCCAGCAGCTTGGACTCGGGAGGCTCCTACAATGAGCAGTTCTTC.

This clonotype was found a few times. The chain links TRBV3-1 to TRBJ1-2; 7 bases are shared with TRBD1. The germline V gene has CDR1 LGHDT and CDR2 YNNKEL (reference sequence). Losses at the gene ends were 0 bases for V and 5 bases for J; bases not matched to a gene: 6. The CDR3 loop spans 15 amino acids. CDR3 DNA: TGTGCCAGCAGCCAAGAGGACAGGAGTCCTTATGGCTACACCTTC. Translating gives CASSQEDRSPYGYTF.

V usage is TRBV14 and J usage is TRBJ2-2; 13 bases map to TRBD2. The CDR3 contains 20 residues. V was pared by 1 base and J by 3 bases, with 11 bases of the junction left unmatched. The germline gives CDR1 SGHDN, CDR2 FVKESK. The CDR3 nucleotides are TGTGCCAGCAGCCAAGCATCCTGGACTAGCGGGAGAAACTACACCGGGGAGCTGTTTTTT. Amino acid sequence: CASSQASWTSGRNYTGELFF.

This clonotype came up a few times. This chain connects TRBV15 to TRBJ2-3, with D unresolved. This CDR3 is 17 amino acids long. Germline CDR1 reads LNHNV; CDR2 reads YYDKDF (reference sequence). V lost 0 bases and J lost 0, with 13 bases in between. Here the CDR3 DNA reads TGTGCCACCAGCAGAGATTTTGGCGGAACTAGCACAGATACGCAGTATTTT. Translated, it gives CATSRDFGGTSTDTQYF.

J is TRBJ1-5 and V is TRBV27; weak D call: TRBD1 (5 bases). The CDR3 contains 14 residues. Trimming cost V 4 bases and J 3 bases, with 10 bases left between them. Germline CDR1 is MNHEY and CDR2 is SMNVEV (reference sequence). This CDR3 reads CASSSRGLNQPQHF. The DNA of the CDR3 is TGTGCCAGCAGTTCGAGGGGACTCAATCAGCCCCAGCATTTT.

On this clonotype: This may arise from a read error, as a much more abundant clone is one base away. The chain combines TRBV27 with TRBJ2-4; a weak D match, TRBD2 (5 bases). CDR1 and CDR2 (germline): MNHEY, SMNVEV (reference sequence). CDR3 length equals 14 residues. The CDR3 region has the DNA TGTGCCAGAACGGTGGTGCTAGCCAAAAACAGTCAGTACTTC. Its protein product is CARTVVLAKNSQYF.

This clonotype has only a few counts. CDR3 nucleotide sequence: TGCGCCAGCAGCCGGGGTAGCGGGAGTGAAGAGACCCAGTACTTC. Translation: CASSRGSGSEETQYF. The gene calls are TRBV5-1 and TRBJ2-5; TRBD2 agrees at 9 bases. Trimming removed 4 bases from V and 3 bases from J; junction bases left unmatched: 7. Germline V gene lookup returns CDR1 SGHRS and CDR2 YFSETQ. This CDR3 is 15 amino acids long.